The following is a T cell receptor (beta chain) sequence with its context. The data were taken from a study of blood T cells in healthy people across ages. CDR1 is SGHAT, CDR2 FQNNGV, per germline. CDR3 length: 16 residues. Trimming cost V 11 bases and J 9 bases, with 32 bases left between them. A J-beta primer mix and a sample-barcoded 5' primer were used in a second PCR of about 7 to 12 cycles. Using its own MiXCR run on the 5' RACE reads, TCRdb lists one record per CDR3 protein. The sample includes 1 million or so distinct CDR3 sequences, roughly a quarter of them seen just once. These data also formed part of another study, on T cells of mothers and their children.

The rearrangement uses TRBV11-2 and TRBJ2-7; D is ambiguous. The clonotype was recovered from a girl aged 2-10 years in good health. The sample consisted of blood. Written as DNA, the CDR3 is TGTGCCCCGCTAGTCTCGGTAGCAGGAAGGGTCCCTCGGCAGTACTTC. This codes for CAPLVSVAGRVPRQYF.